This T cell receptor (beta chain) was sequenced for a study of T cell repertoires in cytomegalovirus infection. Turning to the study itself: Public signatures in TCR beta pointed to CMV infection and matching HLA type. Study-level points and caveats: HLA-C-restricted CMV-specific TCR beta clonotypes were dominant in the ex vivo response.

TCRdb fed the reads into MiXCR, producing one record per CDR3 protein. This table has about 100,000 distinct CDR3 sequences, 20% to 30% appearing once. The CDR3 spans 15 residues. V was trimmed by 1 base and J by 5 bases, leaving 14 bases between them. Per the germline V gene, CDR1 is SEHNR and CDR2 is FQNEAQ (reference sequence). This clonotype was seen only a few times. The antigen remains unidentified. This sequence joins TRBV7-9 and TRBJ2-5, with D possibly called TRBD1 or TRBD2 (6 bases each). The TCR was taken from a human donor in good health (CMV status not recorded). Some clones in this sample may be carry-over from other donors' samples. Sequenced sample: CD8+ T cells from PBMCs. The chain's CDR3 is CASSLGPGAGETQYF. The DNA for the CDR3 is TGTGCCAGCAGCTTAGGACCGGGGGCCGGGGAGACCCAGTACTTC.